This T cell receptor (beta chain) was sequenced during a study of T-cell memory formation after mild COVID-19. Notes on the study in general: Clones that shrank (day 15 to 85) were balanced CD4/CD8, whereas later expanders leaned CD4+. Clones from the second wave (peaking day 37) had unconfirmed SARS-CoV-2 specificity.

From germline, CDR1 is SGHRS and CDR2 YFSETQ. The CDR3 has 16 amino acids. After removal of 4 bases from V and 4 bases from J, the junction contained 9 bases not matched to a gene. TCRdb re-called the 5' RACE reads through MiXCR, storing one row per CDR3 protein. The data show roughly 340,000 distinct CDR3 sequences, with 20% to 25% seen just once and roughly a fifth held by the top ten. A word on this clonotype: The antigen is unknown.

The sequence came from a man aged 18 to 35 who had mild COVID-19 (a few samples of this study predate the infection). Cell type and time point are not known. The chain employs TRBV5-1 and TRBJ2-3; the match to TRBD1 covers 10 bases. Sequenced: PBMCs or a T cell subset sorted from them (not recorded which). Written as DNA, the CDR3 is TGCGCCAGCAGCGCCGCCGGGACAGGGGCGGCAGATACGCAGTATTTT. Translation: CASSAAGTGAADTQYF.